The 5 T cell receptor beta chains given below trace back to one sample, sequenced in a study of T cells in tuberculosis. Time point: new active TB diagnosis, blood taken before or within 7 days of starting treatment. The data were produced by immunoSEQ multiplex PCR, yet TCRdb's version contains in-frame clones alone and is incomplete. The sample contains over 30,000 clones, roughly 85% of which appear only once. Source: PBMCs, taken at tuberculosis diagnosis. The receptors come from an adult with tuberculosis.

CDR3 region: CASSQDYRAEAFF. The CDR3 DNA sequence: TGCGCCAGCAGCCAAGACTACAGGGCTGAAGCTTTCTTT. J is TRBJ1-1 and V is TRBV4-3; a possible D gene is TRBD1 (6 bases). The CDR3 is made up of 13 amino acids. V gave up 0 bases and J gave up 6 bases, with 8 bases separating them. Germline CDR1 and CDR2: LGHNA and YSLEER.

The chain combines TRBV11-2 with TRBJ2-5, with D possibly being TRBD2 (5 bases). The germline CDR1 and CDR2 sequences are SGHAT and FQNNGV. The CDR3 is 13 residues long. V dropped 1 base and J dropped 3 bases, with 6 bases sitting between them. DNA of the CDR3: TGTGCCAGCAGCTTAGGGGAGAAAGAGACCCAGTACTTC. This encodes CASSLGEKETQYF.

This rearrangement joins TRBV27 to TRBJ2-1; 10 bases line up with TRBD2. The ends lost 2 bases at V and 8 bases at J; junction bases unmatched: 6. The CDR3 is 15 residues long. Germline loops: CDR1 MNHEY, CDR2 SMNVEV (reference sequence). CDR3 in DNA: TGTGCCAGCAGTTTAAAACCAGCGGGAGGGTATGAGCAGTTCTTC. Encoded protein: CASSLKPAGGYEQFF.

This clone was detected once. DNA of the CDR3: TGCGCCAGCAGACCGGGACTAGCGGGGAACACCGGGGAGCTGTTTTTT. Protein product: CASRPGLAGNTGELFF. The V gene is TRBV4-3, the J gene TRBJ2-2; 12 nucleotides align to TRBD2. The CDR3 has 16 amino acids. Germline trimming cut 6 bases from V and 1 base from J; bases unmatched to any gene: 3. Germline loops: CDR1 LGHNA, CDR2 YSLEER.

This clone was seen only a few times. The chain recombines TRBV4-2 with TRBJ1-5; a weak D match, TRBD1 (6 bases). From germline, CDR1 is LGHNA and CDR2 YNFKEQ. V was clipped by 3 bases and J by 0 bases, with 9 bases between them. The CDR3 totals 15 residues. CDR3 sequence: CASSQGTTSNQPQHF. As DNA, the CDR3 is TGTGCCAGCAGCCAGGGGACAACTAGCAATCAGCCCCAGCATTTT.